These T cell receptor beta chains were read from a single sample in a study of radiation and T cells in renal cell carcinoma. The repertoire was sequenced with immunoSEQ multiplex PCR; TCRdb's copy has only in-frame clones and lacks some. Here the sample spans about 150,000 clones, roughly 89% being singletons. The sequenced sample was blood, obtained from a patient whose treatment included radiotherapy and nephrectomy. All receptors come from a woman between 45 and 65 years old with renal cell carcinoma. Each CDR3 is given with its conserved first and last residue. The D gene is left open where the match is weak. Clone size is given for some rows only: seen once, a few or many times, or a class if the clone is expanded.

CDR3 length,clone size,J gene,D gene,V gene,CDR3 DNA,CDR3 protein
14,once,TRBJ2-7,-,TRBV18,TGTGCCAGCTCACCACAGGAGGGACCCTACGAGCAGTACTTC,CASSPQEGPYEQYF
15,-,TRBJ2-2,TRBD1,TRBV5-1,TGCGCCAGCAGACTGGGACAGGGAAACACCGGGGAGCTGTTTTTT,CASRLGQGNTGELFF
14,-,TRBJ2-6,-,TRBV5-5,TGTGCCAGCAGCTTGGCTTGGGGGGCCAACGTCCTGACTTTC,CASSLAWGANVLTF
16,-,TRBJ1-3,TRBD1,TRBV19,TGTGCCACCGGGACAGGGGGCGCGTCCTCTGGAAACACCATATATTTT,CATGTGGASSGNTIYF
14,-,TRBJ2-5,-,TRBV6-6,TGTGCCAGCAGTTACCCCGTGGACAAGGAGACCCAGTACTTC,CASSYPVDKETQYF
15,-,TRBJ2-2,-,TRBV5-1,TGCGCCAGCAGCTTGGGAGGATCGAACACCGGGGAGCTGTTTTTT,CASSLGGSNTGELFF
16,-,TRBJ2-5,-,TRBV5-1,TGCGCCAGCAGCTTGGACCCAGGGGACCGGGGAGAGACCCAGTACTTC,CASSLDPGDRGETQYF
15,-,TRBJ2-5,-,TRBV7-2,TGTGCCAGCAGCAGGGCCCCCCCGGGTCGAGAGACCCAGTACTTC,CASSRAPPGRETQYF
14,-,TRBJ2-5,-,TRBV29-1,TGCAGCGTTCTACTCAGCGGACCTCGTGTGACCCAGTACTTC,CSVLLSGPRVTQYF
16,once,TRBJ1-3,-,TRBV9,TGTGCCAGCAGCGCCACCGGGACGGGGGTAGCAAACACCATATATTTT,CASSATGTGVANTIYF
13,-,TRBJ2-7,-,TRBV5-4,TGTGCCAGCAGCTCGACAGAGACCTACGAGCAGTACTTC,CASSSTETYEQYF
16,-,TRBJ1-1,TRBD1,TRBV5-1,TGCGCCAGCAGCCCGGAGGGGACAGGGACGAACACTGAAGCTTTCTTT,CASSPEGTGTNTEAFF
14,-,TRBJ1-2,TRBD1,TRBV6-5,TGTGCCAGCAGCCCGGGACAGGAAGTTTATGGCTACACCTTC,CASSPGQEVYGYTF
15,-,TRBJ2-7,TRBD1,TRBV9,TGTGCCAGCAGCGTGAGAGGACAGGGGGGGTACGAGCAGTACTTC,CASSVRGQGGYEQYF
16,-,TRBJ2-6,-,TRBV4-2,TGTGCCAGCAGCCTGGAATTTTTCTCTGGGGCCAACGTCCTGACTTTC,CASSLEFFSGANVLTF
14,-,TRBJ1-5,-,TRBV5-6,TGTGCCAGCAGCCGTCGGGGGGTGGCTCAGCCCCAGCATTTT,CASSRRGVAQPQHF
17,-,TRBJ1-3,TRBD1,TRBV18,TGTGCCAGCTCACCGTCGGCAGGGGGCAACTCTGGAAACACCATATATTTT,CASSPSAGGNSGNTIYF
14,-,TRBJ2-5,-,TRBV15,TGTGCCACCAGCAGAGAGGAGGGGGCCGAGACCCAGTACTTC,CATSREEGAETQYF
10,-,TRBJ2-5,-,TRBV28,TGTGCCACCATCCAAGAGACCCAGTACTTC,CATIQETQYF
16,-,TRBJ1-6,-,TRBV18,TGTGCCAGCTCACCAGGGGGGAGCTCCTATAATTCACCCCTCCACTTT,CASSPGGSSYNSPLHF
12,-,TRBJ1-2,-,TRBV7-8,TGTGCCACCGCCCCAACGTCCGCGACCTACACCTTC,CATAPTSATYTF
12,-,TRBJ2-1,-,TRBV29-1,TGCAGCGTTCCCGGGTCCTACAATGAGCAGTTCTTC,CSVPGSYNEQFF
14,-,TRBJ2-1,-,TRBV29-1,TGCAGCGTAGTAGGGGGGAGCTCCTACAATGAGCAGTTCTTC,CSVVGGSSYNEQFF
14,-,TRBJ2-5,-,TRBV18,TGTGCCAGCTCCGTAAGGACAGCGGAAGAGACCCAGTACTTC,CASSVRTAEETQYF
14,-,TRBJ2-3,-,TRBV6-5,TGTGCCAGCAGTTACACCTTCCCGACAGATACGCAGTATTTT,CASSYTFPTDTQYF
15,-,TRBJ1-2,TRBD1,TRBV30,TGTGCCTGGAGTCACACAGGGGGCGCCAACTATGGCTACACCTTC,CAWSHTGGANYGYTF
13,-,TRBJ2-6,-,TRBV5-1,TGCGCCAGCAGGGCGACTGGGGCCAACGTCCTGACTTTC,CASRATGANVLTF